This paragraph reports one T cell receptor (beta chain). This sample was taken from a study of blood T cell repertoires in COVID-19. Across the study: T cells, B-cell-depleted T cells, or PBMCs supplied cDNA or gDNA.

Clones were sequenced by immunoSEQ multiplex PCR, and TCRdb holds only the in-frame ones, with some missing. The top ten clones hold 1.5% to 2% of a sample with a few hundred thousand clones, over 75% of them seen once. The study recruited people aged about 18 to 89 years across under 25 US areas. Participants' reported clinical history set cohort assignment. Recovery among Cohort 3 donors was established by two negative PCRs, clearance, or symptom resolution. The sample was PBMCs or T cells enriched from blood (not recorded which). The receptor was derived from a woman in her thirties or forties who had recovered from COVID-19.

The CDR3, as DNA: TGTGCTAGTGGTTTGAAGGTAGGGGCCTTAGGCTACGAGCAGTACTTC. Amino acid sequence: CASGLKVGALGYEQYF. The chain couples TRBV12-5 to TRBJ2-7; D is possibly TRBD1 (5 bases). The CDR3 is made up of 16 amino acids. V lost 2 bases and J lost 3, with 17 bases in between. CDR1 is LGHNT and CDR2 is FRNRAP in the germline V gene.